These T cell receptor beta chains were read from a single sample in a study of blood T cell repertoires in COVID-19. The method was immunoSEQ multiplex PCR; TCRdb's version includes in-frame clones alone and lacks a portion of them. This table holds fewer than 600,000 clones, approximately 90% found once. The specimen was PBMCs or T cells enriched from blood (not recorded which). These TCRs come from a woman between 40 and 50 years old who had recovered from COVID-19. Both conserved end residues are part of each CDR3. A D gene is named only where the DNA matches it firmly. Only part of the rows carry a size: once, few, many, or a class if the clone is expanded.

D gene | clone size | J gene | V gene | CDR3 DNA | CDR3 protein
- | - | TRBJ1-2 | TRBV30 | TGTGCCTGGAGTGAGGGGAACTATGGCTACACCTTC | CAWSEGNYGYTF
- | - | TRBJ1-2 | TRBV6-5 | TGTGCCAGCAACGCACTACCCAGACGGAGAGAGGGCTACACCTTC | CASNALPRRREGYTF
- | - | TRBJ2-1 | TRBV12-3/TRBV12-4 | TGTGCCAGCAGATTGAGCTCCTACAATGAGCAGTTCTTC | CASRLSSYNEQFF
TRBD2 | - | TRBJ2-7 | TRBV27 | TGTGCCAGCAGTTTGCTAGCGGGAGCTCGCTACGAGCAGTACTTC | CASSLLAGARYEQYF
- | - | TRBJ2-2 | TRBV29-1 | TGCAGCGTTGAAGGGGGTAGGGGGAACACCGGGGAGCTGTTTTTT | CSVEGGRGNTGELFF
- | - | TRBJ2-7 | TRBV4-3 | TGCGCCAGCAGCCGGAAACACCCCGGGACTGGAGCCCCTTACGAGCAGTACTTC | CASSRKHPGTGAPYEQYF
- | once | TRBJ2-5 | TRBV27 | TGTGCCAGCAGTCCCCGCCCCCCCCGAGCCTTTGAGACCCAGTACTTC | CASSPRPPRAFETQYF
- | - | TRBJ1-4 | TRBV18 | TGTGCCAGCTCAATCGACAGGACTAATGAAAAACTGTTTTTT | CASSIDRTNEKLFF
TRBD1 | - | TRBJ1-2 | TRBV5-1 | TGCGCCAGCAGCTTGCAGGGGGCGAATAACTATGGCTACACCTTC | CASSLQGANNYGYTF
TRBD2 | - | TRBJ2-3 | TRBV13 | TGTGCCAGCAGCTTAGGGTCAGCGGGAGGGCGCACAGATACGCAGTATTTT | CASSLGSAGGRTDTQYF
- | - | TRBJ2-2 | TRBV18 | TGTGCCAGCTCAGGAGGACAGAACGCGAACACCGGGGAGCTGTTTTTT | CASSGGQNANTGELFF
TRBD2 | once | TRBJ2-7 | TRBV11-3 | TGTGCCAGCAGCTTCCGACTAGCGGGAGGTAACGAGCAGTACTTC | CASSFRLAGGNEQYF
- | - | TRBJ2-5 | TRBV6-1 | TGTGCCAGCAGTGAATATTCTGGGGGCCGGGGAGAGACCCAGTACTTC | CASSEYSGGRGETQYF
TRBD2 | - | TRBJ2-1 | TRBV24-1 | TGTGCCACCGTACTGACTAGCGGGGACACCGGGGTATACAATGAGCAGTTCTTC | CATVLTSGDTGVYNEQFF
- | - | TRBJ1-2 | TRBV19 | TGTGCCAGTAGTCCGGAGCGCGTTGGTGGCTACACCTTC | CASSPERVGGYTF
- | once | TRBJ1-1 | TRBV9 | TGTGCCAGCAGCGTCATGGGAGGGAGAGGCACTGAAGCTTTCTTT | CASSVMGGRGTEAFF
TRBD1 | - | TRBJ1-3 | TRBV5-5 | TGTGCCAGCAGCTTGGGACAGGGGGCTGGAAACACCATATATTTT | CASSLGQGAGNTIYF
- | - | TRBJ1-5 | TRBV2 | TGTGCCAGCAGGGTTAACAGGGATAATCAGCCCCAGCATTTT | CASRVNRDNQPQHF
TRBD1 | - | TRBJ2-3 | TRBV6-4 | TGTGCCAGCAGTGAGGAGCTGGGGACAGGAGGTAATACGCAGTATTTT | CASSEELGTGGNTQYF
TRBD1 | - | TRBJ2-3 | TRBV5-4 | TGTGCCAGCAGCTTCGGACAGGGCACAGATACGCAGTATTTT | CASSFGQGTDTQYF
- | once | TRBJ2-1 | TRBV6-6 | TGTGCCAGCAGTTACGGAGGGGTTGAGCAGTTCTTC | CASSYGGVEQFF
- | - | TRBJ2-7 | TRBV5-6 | TGTGCCAGCAGTCATACTCTAGGTAACTCCTACGAGCAGTACTTC | CASSHTLGNSYEQYF
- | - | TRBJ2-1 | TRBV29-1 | TGCAGCGTTGAAGGGGGCAGGGTGTCCTACAATGAGCAGTTCTTC | CSVEGGRVSYNEQFF
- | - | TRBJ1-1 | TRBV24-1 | TGTGCCACCAGTGATCGCTGGCCACTGGAGAGCACTGAAGCTTTCTTT | CATSDRWPLESTEAFF
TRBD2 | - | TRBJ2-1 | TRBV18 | TGTGCCAGCTCACCACCGGCGGGAGGCCCCGTTGCGTTCTTC | CASSPPAGGPVAFF
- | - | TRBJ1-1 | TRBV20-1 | TGCAGGGCCGGGACAATCGAAGCTTTCTTT | CRAGTIEAFF
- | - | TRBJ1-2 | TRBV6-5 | TGTGCCAGCACCCGACCGGGTGGTGGGTATGGCTACACCTTC | CASTRPGGGYGYTF